Listed below are T cell receptor beta chains from one sample, sequenced in a study of blood T cells in healthy people across ages. TCRdb re-called the 5' RACE reads through MiXCR, storing one row per CDR3 protein. The sample has over 600,000 distinct CDR3 sequences, around 50% seen once. Sequenced sample: blood. The receptors originated from a man aged 35 to 55 in good health. The CDR3 runs from the conserved cysteine through the conserved F or W. A D gene is named only where the DNA matches it firmly. Only part of the rows carry a size: once, few, many, or a class if the clone is expanded.

abundance	v_gene	d_gene	j_gene	CDR3aa	CDR3nt
NA	TRBV24-1	TRBD2	TRBJ2-3	CATSDKIQAGSTDTQYF	TGTGCCACCAGTGATAAGATACAAGCGGGAAGCACCGATACGCAGTATTTT
few	TRBV20-1	NA	TRBJ2-5	CSANTGETQYF	TGCAGTGCGAACACGGGGGAGACCCAGTACTTC
NA	TRBV27	NA	TRBJ2-1	CASSFKAREGRNEQFF	TGTGCCAGCAGTTTTAAAGCGAGAGAAGGTCGCAATGAGCAGTTCTTC
once	TRBV7-3	NA	TRBJ2-1	CASSSIRHGEQFF	TGTGCCAGCAGCTCAATTCGCCACGGGGAGCAGTTCTTC
NA	TRBV18	NA	TRBJ2-1	CASSRGTVYNEQFF	TGTGCCAGCTCACGGGGGACGGTTTACAATGAGCAGTTCTTC
many	TRBV15	TRBD2	TRBJ2-5	CATSRGVYGGGAVKETQYF	TGTGCCACCAGCAGAGGAGTATACGGCGGGGGGGCGGTGAAAGAGACCCAGTACTTC
NA	TRBV5-1	NA	TRBJ1-1	CASSQETATEAFF	TGCGCCAGCAGCCAGGAAACTGCCACTGAAGCTTTCTTT
NA	TRBV2	NA	TRBJ2-5	CASSPGHGRVFETQYF	TGTGCCAGCAGCCCGGGGCATGGCAGGGTTTTTGAGACCCAGTACTTC
few	TRBV20-1	NA	TRBJ2-7	CSARGAAGSPYEQYF	TGCAGTGCTAGAGGAGCAGCGGGCAGCCCCTACGAGCAGTACTTC
few	TRBV6-1	NA	TRBJ2-1	CASSDTTSRGPYNEQFF	TGTGCCAGCAGCGACACCACCTCGAGAGGCCCCTACAATGAGCAGTTCTTC
NA	TRBV5-5	TRBD1	TRBJ2-3	CASRAGTGRHTQYF	TGTGCCAGCAGAGCCGGGACAGGGAGGCATACGCAGTATTTT
NA	TRBV28	NA	TRBJ1-2	CASSLWNLIYGYTF	TGTGCCAGCAGTTTGTGGAATCTCATATATGGCTACACCTTC
NA	TRBV20-1	NA	TRBJ1-1	CSARGFRGDGAFF	TGCAGTGCTAGGGGATTTAGGGGGGACGGAGCTTTCTTT
NA	TRBV2	NA	TRBJ2-7	CASSEGSFGGWVFYEQYF	TGTGCCAGCAGTGAAGGGTCCTTCGGGGGTTGGGTATTCTACGAGCAGTACTTC
NA	TRBV28	NA	TRBJ2-7	CASGIQGPVYEQYF	TGTGCCAGCGGAATACAGGGTCCTGTGTACGAGCAGTACTTC
NA	TRBV20-1	TRBD2	TRBJ2-1	CSAGMTSGTPGKQFF	TGCAGTGCTGGGATGACTAGCGGGACCCCCGGGAAGCAGTTCTTC
few	TRBV5-1	NA	TRBJ2-6	CASSGGRGANVLTF	TGCGCCAGCAGCGGAGGGCGCGGGGCCAACGTCCTGACTTTC
NA	TRBV5-1	NA	TRBJ1-1	CASSLAGPEAFF	TGCGCCAGCAGCTTGGCCGGCCCTGAAGCTTTCTTT
few	TRBV20-1	NA	TRBJ2-1	CSVEGGAYNEQFF	TGCAGTGTGGAGGGGGGAGCTTACAATGAGCAGTTCTTC
NA	TRBV14	TRBD2	TRBJ2-7	CASRERERYEQYF	TGTGCCAGCAGGGAGCGGGAGCGGTACGAGCAGTACTTC
NA	TRBV10-3	TRBD2	TRBJ2-7	CAISESTSGKGYEQYF	TGTGCCATCAGTGAGTCCACTAGCGGGAAGGGCTACGAGCAGTACTTC
few	TRBV5-1	NA	TRBJ2-3	CASSILFTDTQYF	TGCGCCAGCAGCATCCTATTCACAGATACGCAGTATTTT
few	TRBV4-2	NA	TRBJ2-3	CASSQEGGLRTDTQYF	TGTGCCAGCAGCCAAGAAGGAGGACTCCGCACAGATACGCAGTATTTT
NA	TRBV6-5	TRBD1	TRBJ2-3	CASRDRVVTDTQYF	TGTGCCAGCAGGGACAGGGTAGTGACAGATACGCAGTATTTT
NA	TRBV29-1	TRBD1	TRBJ1-1	CSVAKGAKGTGAFF	TGCAGCGTCGCCAAGGGGGCTAAGGGGACTGGAGCTTTCTTT
NA	TRBV6-2/TRBV6-3	TRBD2	TRBJ2-1	CASSLRLAGVHNEQFF	TGTGCCAGCAGCTTGAGACTAGCGGGAGTACACAATGAGCAGTTCTTC
NA	TRBV7-7	TRBD1	TRBJ2-5	CASSRDSTETQYF	TGTGCTAGCAGCCGGGACAGCACCGAGACCCAGTACTTC
NA	TRBV7-3	TRBD1	TRBJ1-2	CASSFQGARGYTF	TGTGCCAGCAGCTTCCAGGGGGCGAGGGGCTACACCTTC
NA	TRBV6-1	NA	TRBJ1-2	CASSEALHGGPLYGYTF	TGTGCCAGCAGTGAAGCGCTTCACGGGGGTCCGTTATATGGCTACACCTTC
once	TRBV6-5	TRBD2	TRBJ2-2	CASSYVGLGLTGELFF	TGTGCCAGCAGTTACGTCGGACTAGGCCTCACCGGGGAGCTGTTTTTT
once	TRBV3-1	TRBD1	TRBJ1-1	CASSQNYDLTGGHSEAFF	TGTGCCAGCAGCCAAAATTACGACCTGACAGGGGGCCATTCTGAAGCTTTCTTT